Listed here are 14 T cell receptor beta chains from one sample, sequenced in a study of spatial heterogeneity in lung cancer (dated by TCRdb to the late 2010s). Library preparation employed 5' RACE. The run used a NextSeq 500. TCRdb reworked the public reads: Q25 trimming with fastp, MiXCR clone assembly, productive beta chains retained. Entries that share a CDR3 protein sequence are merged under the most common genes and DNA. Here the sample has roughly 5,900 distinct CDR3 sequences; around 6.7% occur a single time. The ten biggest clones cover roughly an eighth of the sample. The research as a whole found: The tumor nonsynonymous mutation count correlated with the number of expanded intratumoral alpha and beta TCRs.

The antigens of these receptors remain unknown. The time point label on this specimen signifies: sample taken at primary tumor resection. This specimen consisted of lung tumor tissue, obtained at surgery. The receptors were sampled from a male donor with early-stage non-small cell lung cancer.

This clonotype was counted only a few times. The CDR3 region is CASSLYGEEQYF. CDR3 nucleotide sequence: TGCGCCAGCAGCTTATATGGGGAGGAGCAGTACTTC. The genes are TRBV5-1 and TRBJ2-7, with TRBD2 as a possible D gene (5 bases). V lost 2 bases and J lost 7, with 10 bases in between. Looked up from germline, CDR1 is SGHRS and CDR2 is YFSETQ. The length of the CDR3 is 12 residues.

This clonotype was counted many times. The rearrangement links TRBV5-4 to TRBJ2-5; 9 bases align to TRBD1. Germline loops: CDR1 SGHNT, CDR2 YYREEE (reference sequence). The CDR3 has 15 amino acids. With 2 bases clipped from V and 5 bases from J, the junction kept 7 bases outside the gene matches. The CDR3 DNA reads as TGTGCCAGCAGCTTATGGACAGGGGCTGGGGAGACCCAGTACTTC. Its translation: CASSLWTGAGETQYF.

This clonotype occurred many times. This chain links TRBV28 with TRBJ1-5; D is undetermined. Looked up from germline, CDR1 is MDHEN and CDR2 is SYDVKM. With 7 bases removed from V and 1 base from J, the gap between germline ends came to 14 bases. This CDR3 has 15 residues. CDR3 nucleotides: TGTGCCAGCACCCGCATATCGGGAAGCAATCAGCCCCAGCATTTT. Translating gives CASTRISGSNQPQHF.

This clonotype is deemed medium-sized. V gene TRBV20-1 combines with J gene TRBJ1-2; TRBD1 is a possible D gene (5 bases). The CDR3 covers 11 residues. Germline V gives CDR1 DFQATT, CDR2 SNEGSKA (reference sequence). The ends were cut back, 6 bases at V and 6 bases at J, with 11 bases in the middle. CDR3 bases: TGCAGTGCCACTAGGGACCATGGCTACACCTTC. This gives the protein CSATRDHGYTF.

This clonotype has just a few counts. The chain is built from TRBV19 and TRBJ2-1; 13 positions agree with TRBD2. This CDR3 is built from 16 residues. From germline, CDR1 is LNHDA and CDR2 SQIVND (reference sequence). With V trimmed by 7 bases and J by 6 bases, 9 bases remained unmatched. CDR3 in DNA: TGTGCCAGTACCCTACAGGGACTAGCGGGACGCAATGAGCAGTTCTTC. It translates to CASTLQGLAGRNEQFF.

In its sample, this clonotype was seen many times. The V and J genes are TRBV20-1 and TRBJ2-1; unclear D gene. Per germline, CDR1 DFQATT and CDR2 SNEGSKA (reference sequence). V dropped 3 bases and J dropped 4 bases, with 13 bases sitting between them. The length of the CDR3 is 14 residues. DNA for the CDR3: TGCAGTGCTAGTCCGCCGCCGGGTTACAATGAGCAGTTCTTC. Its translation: CSASPPPGYNEQFF.

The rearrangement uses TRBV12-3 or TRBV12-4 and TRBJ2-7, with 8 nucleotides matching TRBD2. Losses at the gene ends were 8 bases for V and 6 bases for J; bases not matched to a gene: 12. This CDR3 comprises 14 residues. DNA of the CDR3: TGTGCCAGCGAAGAAAGCGGGAGAGGGGGCGAGCAGTACTTC. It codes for CASEESGRGGEQYF.

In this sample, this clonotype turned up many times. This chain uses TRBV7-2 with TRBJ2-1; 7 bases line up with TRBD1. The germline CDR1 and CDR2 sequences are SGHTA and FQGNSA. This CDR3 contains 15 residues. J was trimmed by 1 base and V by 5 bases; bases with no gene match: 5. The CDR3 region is CASSKTGFSYNEQFF. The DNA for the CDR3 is TGTGCCAGCAGCAAGACAGGGTTTTCCTACAATGAGCAGTTCTTC.

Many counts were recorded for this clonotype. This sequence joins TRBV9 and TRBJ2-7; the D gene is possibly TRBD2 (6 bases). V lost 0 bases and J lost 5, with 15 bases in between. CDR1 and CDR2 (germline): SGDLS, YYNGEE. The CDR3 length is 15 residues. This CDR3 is CASSVDAGRWNEQYF. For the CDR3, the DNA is TGTGCCAGCAGCGTAGACGCGGGGAGGTGGAACGAGCAGTACTTC.

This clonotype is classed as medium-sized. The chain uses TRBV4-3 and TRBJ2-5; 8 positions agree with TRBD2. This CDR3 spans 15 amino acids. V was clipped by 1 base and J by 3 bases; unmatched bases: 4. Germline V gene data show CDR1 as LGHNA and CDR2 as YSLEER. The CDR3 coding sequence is TGCGCCAGCAGCCAAGGATCCGGGGGGGAAGAGACCCAGTACTTC. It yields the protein CASSQGSGGEETQYF.

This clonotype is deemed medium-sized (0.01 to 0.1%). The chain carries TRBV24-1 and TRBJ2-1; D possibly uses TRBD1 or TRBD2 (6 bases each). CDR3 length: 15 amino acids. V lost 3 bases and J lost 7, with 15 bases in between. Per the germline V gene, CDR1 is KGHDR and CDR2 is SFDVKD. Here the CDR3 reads CATSDGWGATNEQFF. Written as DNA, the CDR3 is TGTGCCACCAGTGATGGTTGGGGGGCTACGAATGAGCAGTTCTTC.

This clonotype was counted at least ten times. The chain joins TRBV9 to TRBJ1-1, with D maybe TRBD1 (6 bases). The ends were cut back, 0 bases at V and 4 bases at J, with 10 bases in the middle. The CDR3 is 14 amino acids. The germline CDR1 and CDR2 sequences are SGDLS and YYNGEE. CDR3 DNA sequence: TGTGCCAGCAGCGTAGGTCAGGGGCCCACTGAAGCTTTCTTT. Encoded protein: CASSVGQGPTEAFF.

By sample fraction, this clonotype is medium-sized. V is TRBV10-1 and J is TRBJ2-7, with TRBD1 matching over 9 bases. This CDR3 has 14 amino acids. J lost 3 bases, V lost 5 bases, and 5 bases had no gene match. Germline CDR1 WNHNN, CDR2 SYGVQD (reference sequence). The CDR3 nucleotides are TGCGCCAGCAGTAAGACAGGGGGGCACTACGAGCAGTACTTC. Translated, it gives CASSKTGGHYEQYF.

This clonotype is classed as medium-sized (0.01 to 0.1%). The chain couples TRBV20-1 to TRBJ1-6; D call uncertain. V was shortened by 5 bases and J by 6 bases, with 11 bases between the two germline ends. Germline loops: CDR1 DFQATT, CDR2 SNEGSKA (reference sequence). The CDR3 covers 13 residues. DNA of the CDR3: TGCAGTGCTGTTAGACATAGTAATTCACCCCTCCACTTT. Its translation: CSAVRHSNSPLHF.